Sequencing of this T cell receptor (beta chain) was carried out in a study of shared clonotypes between healthy human individuals (dated by TCRdb to the early 2020s). A note on the overall study: The cohort included a few men and a couple of women between 18 and 49 years of age. For each donor, CD4 naive and CD4 memory were each given three plates, CD8 naive was given two plates, and CD8 memory was given one plate. The study deeply sequenced blood TCR repertoires of 5 or 6 healthy adults to estimate repertoire size and the extent of clonotype sharing between individuals. To increase sequencing depth and limit assay-specific biases, different laboratories used diverse techniques to prepare libraries and sequence TCR repertoires. Per donor, leukapheresis produced somewhere between about 0.94 and 9.5 billion PBMCs. The paper as a whole reports these results and caveats: The genetic and exposure-history diversity represented was limited by the small number of donors. About 5% of naive CD4, more than 3% of naive CD8, about 2.5% of memory CD4, and less than 0.45% of memory CD8 clonotypes were shared across a few donors. Naive subsets generally had larger estimated clonotype richness than memory subsets did. Rarefaction of sorted-subset datasets indicated incomplete sequencing despite the large sequencing depth. Compared with non-shared clonotypes, the clonotypes found in all four sorted-subset donors had higher generation probabilities. Pairwise subsampling indicated that sequencing depth was expected to affect the degree of clonotype sharing among donors. Sampling was restricted to blood, and TCR repertoires in tissue are likely to differ from TCR repertoires in blood.

The donors were healthy, HIV-negative adults who had no recently reported acute infections or vaccinations. Only Caucasian adults living in Nashville, Tennessee, USA were represented among the donors. CD4+ T cells were enriched through magnetic negative selection, after which naive cells were positively selected on CD45RA and the remaining negative fraction served as the memory subset. Blood was collected by leukapheresis, and PBMCs were isolated by Ficoll-Histopaque density gradient centrifugation and then cryopreserved in liquid nitrogen vapor phase. Analytical flow cytometry was used to check the purity and quantity of every magnetically sorted T cell population. From each sorted fraction, genomic DNA was isolated and quantified by UV absorbance on a Nanodrop 2000c. As for this clone: What antigen it recognizes has not been identified. No much larger clone exists at a distance of one base, and base qualities are not known.

TCR CDR3 regions were amplified from genomic DNA by multiplex PCR using the deep immunoSEQ assay. Extracted genomic DNA from each cell subset was distributed evenly across all wells of several immunoSEQ 96-well plates, and each plate was treated as a replicate. Each replicate PCR for sorted subsets received about 180 ng genomic DNA, equal to tens of thousands of T cell genomes. Purified libraries were measured with a Qubit 3.0 fluorometer, size-checked on a Bioanalyzer 2100, and measured again with the KAPA Library Quantification kit. Every immunoSEQ 96-well plate was sequenced on a separate single-read 150-cycle Illumina NextSeq 550 flow cell. Under the source paper's analysis protocol: Because the immunoSEQ output held only junctional sequences and lacked quality scores, the filtering could not match the filtering applied to full-length reads. Sequences were annotated with PyIR, a Python wrapper for IgBLAST v1.9, and V/J genes and CDR3 were assigned using IMGT germline references. Reads were filtered out if the reads had weak V/J assignments (E-value above 1e-6), no CDR3, stop codons, out-of-frame junctions, or ambiguous translated residues. A V3J clonotype was defined by an identical inferred V gene, J gene, and CDR3 amino acid sequence. The percentage overlap between two repertoires was calculated by dividing the number of shared unique clonotypes by the size of the smaller repertoire. RTK rarefaction, the Chao1 estimator, and Recon v2.1 estimates of unobserved clonotypes were used to assess repertoire richness. For all TCRbeta clonotypes obtained by the gDNA method from several donors, generation probabilities were computed with OLGA. Imported from immuneACCESS, the table was reduced by TCRdb to in-frame sequences with V and J called. These copies leave out some clones; in studies compared against another copy, an unresolved V gene accounts for under half, and the cause of the remainder is not known. V, J and clone size were drawn from that table, and D and trimming were deduced from the DNA. This sample comprises 2.3 million or so clones, 93% of them detected only once. About 0.39% of the sample goes to the ten largest clones.

Inclusive of the bounding cysteine and phenylalanine, the CDR3 is 16 residues long. Left in the record is the CDR3 DNA by itself, 48 bases read in frame from the first base. V is cut by 0 bases and J by 3 bases, and the space between the germline ends is 11 bases. Looking up the germline V gene yields CDR1 SGHNT and CDR2 YENEEA. The specimen sequenced was naive CD4+ T cells from PBMCs. The cell subset or site label corresponds to: CD45RA+ positively selected. The source of this sequence is a man aged 18 to 30 in good health. Some clones in this sample may be carry-over from other donors' samples. The chain is encoded by TRBV11-3 joined to TRBJ2-2, and the D gene may be TRBD2, 6 bases matching. The DNA sequence is given as TGTGCCAGCAGCTTAGATCGGGCTAGCGACACCGGGGAGCTGTTTTTT. It translates as CASSLDRASDTGELFF.